The rows below give T cell receptor beta chains drawn from one sample of a study of lymphopenia after photon versus proton radiotherapy. Repertoires were generated with immunoSEQ multiplex PCR, while TCRdb's copy carries only in-frame clones and drops some. The repertoire includes about 68,000 clones, more than 75% of them detected once, and around 2.6% sits in the top ten. Sequenced here: peripheral blood, sampled from a patient treated with photon-based radiotherapy. These receptors were collected from a woman aged 70-85 years with pancreatic cancer. The CDR3 runs from the conserved cysteine through the conserved F or W. Fields, in order: V gene, J gene, clone size, D gene, CDR3 DNA, CDR3 protein. A D gene is named only where the DNA matches it firmly. Clone size is shown for a subset of rows, as once, few, many or a class of expanded clone.

>TRBV15|TRBJ2-2|-|-
TGTGCCACCAGCACGAGACAGACGAACACCGGGGAGCTGTTTTTT
CATSTRQTNTGELFF
>TRBV4-2|TRBJ2-7|-|TRBD2
TGTGCCAGCAGCCAAGGCGGGAGGAGTGAGCAGTACTTC
CASSQGGRSEQYF
>TRBV29-1|TRBJ1-1|-|-
TGCAGCGTCTCCCTCGGGGGTAACACTGAAGCTTTCTTT
CSVSLGGNTEAFF
>TRBV18|TRBJ2-1|-|TRBD1
TGTGCCAGCTCACTAGGACAGGGGGAGTTCTTC
CASSLGQGEFF
>TRBV18|TRBJ1-2|-|TRBD1
TGTGCCAGCTCCATGACAGGGAACTATGGCTACACCTTC
CASSMTGNYGYTF
>TRBV28|TRBJ2-7|-|TRBD1
TGTGCCAGCAGTCCTACGCCCTTACGCCGGGACAGGCGGTACGAGCAGTACTTC
CASSPTPLRRDRRYEQYF
>TRBV6-6|TRBJ1-3|-|-
TGTGCCAGCAGTCCTCGAACCCCAGCCTCTGGAAACACCATATATTTT
CASSPRTPASGNTIYF
>TRBV5-6|TRBJ2-3|-|-
TGTGCCAGCAGCTGGGGGCCCAGCACAGATACGCAGTATTTT
CASSWGPSTDTQYF
>TRBV28|TRBJ2-7|-|TRBD2
TGTGCCAGCAGTTTGCTCACTAGCGGCCCCTACGAGCAGTACTTC
CASSLLTSGPYEQYF
>TRBV7-2|TRBJ1-5|-|-
TGTGCCAGCAGCTCCGACAGACCCAATCAGCCCCAGCATTTT
CASSSDRPNQPQHF
>TRBV6-5|TRBJ1-4|-|-
TGTGCCAGCAGTCGAGGGGGTAATGAAAAGCTGTTTTTT
CASSRGGNEKLFF
>TRBV2|TRBJ2-2|-|-
TGTGCCAGCAGGGTAGCGGAGAACACCGGGGAGCTGTTTTTT
CASRVAENTGELFF
>TRBV19|TRBJ2-1|-|TRBD1
TGTGCCAGTAGCATAGACCCAGGGGGATCCTACAATGAGCAGTTCTTC
CASSIDPGGSYNEQFF
>TRBV28|TRBJ1-5|-|-
TGTGCCAGCATCTTTTCCGGGGGCGCGGGGCAGCCCCAGCATTTT
CASIFSGGAGQPQHF
>TRBV9|TRBJ2-6|-|-
TGTGCCAGCAGCGTACCCCTGGGGCAGGGGACTGGGGCCAACGTCCTGACTTTC
CASSVPLGQGTGANVLTF
>TRBV7-2|TRBJ1-5|-|-
TGTGCCAGCAGCGGTTTTAGCAATCAGCCCCAGCATTTT
CASSGFSNQPQHF
>TRBV5-1|TRBJ1-1|-|TRBD1
TGCGCCAGCAGCCACCCGACAGGGACGAACACTGAAGCTTTCTTT
CASSHPTGTNTEAFF
>TRBV4-1|TRBJ1-2|once|-
TGCGCCAGCAGCCAAGCAGGGGCGTTGAGGGGCTACACCTTC
CASSQAGALRGYTF
>TRBV2|TRBJ2-2|-|TRBD1
TGTGCCAGCAGAAGGGACAGCCCCAACACCGGGGAGCTGTTTTTT
CASRRDSPNTGELFF
>TRBV21-1|TRBJ1-5|-|-
TGTGCCAGCAGCGACCGGGACATTCACAATCAGCCCCAGCATTTT
CASSDRDIHNQPQHF
>TRBV7-9|TRBJ2-2|-|TRBD2
TGTGCCAGCAGCTCCGCCAGCGGGAGTTCCGGGGAGCTGTTTTTT
CASSSASGSSGELFF
>TRBV5-6|TRBJ2-7|-|TRBD1
TGTGCCAGCAGTTACCGGGACAGAGCCGAATTC
CASSYRDRAEF
>TRBV7-8|TRBJ1-2|once|-
TGTGCCAGCAGCTTAGACAGTAACTATGGCTACACCTTC
CASSLDSNYGYTF
>TRBV6-6|TRBJ2-3|-|-
TGTGCCAGCAGTTACTTAACCAACACAGATACGCAGTATTTT
CASSYLTNTDTQYF
>TRBV20-1|TRBJ2-5|-|-
TGCAGTGGTAGGGTAAGGGAGACCCAGTACTTC
CSGRVRETQYF
>TRBV7-9|TRBJ2-7|few|-
TGTGCCAGCAGCCCAAGACTAGAAGCTAGGCACGAGCAGTACTTC
CASSPRLEARHEQYF
>TRBV29-1|TRBJ2-3|-|TRBD1
TGCAGCGTTGCACAGGGGCCAGATACGCAGTATTTT
CSVAQGPDTQYF
>TRBV14|TRBJ2-7|once|-
TGTGCCAGCAGCCCTAGAGAGGGTGGCGAGCAGTACTTC
CASSPREGGEQYF
>TRBV7-2|TRBJ2-5|-|-
TGTGCCAGCAGCTTAGGTGGGTCGGCGAGGGAGACCCAGTACTTC
CASSLGGSARETQYF
>TRBV12-5|TRBJ2-7|-|TRBD1
TGTGCTAGTGAGGGACAGGGAGTCTACGAGCAGTACTTC
CASEGQGVYEQYF
>TRBV7-2|TRBJ2-5|-|TRBD1
TGTGCCAGCAGCTTAGACAGGGGGCTGTCGGAGACCCAGTACTTC
CASSLDRGLSETQYF
>TRBV4-3|TRBJ1-2|-|-
TGCGCCAGCACCTCAAACCCCCAGGGGAACTATGGCTACACCTTC
CASTSNPQGNYGYTF
>TRBV10-3|TRBJ1-3|-|-
TGTGCCATAGGGGGCTCTGGAAACACCATATATTTT
CAIGGSGNTIYF
>TRBV10-2|TRBJ2-1|-|TRBD2
TGCGCCAGCAAAGCGGAGGGGACTAGTGAGCAGTTCTTC
CASKAEGTSEQFF
>TRBV7-2|TRBJ1-2|-|-
TGTGCCAGCAGCCGGGACAAGAACTATGGCTACACCTTC
CASSRDKNYGYTF
>TRBV9|TRBJ2-3|-|-
TGTGCCAGCAGCCCGGACCTAGATACGCAGTATTTT
CASSPDLDTQYF
>TRBV29-1|TRBJ2-3|-|TRBD1
TGCAGCGTTCCGGGACAGGGGGCGATTCACACAGATACGCAGTATTTT
CSVPGQGAIHTDTQYF
>TRBV25-1|TRBJ2-7|-|TRBD2
TGTGCCAGCTCGGGACTAGCGGGATCCGAGCAGTACTTC
CASSGLAGSEQYF
>TRBV7-9|TRBJ1-2|-|-
TGTGCCAGCAGCCCCGGGACTGTTAACTATGGCTACACCTTC
CASSPGTVNYGYTF
>TRBV5-6|TRBJ1-2|-|TRBD1
TGTGCCAGCAGCTCCGGGACAGGGGCCGGAGGCTACACCTTC
CASSSGTGAGGYTF
>TRBV10-3|TRBJ2-1|-|TRBD2
TGTGCCATCAGTGGCCAAGCGGGAGGGCCAGTTGAGCAGTTCTTC
CAISGQAGGPVEQFF
>TRBV7-2|TRBJ1-2|-|-
TGTGCCAGCAGCTTTCGGGACTATGGCTACACCTTC
CASSFRDYGYTF
>TRBV6-1|TRBJ2-7|-|-
TGTGCCAGCAGTGAGCCTAGCGACTACGAGCAGTACTTC
CASSEPSDYEQYF
>TRBV2|TRBJ1-4|-|-
TGTGCCAGCAGTGAGGACCGGGTTAATGAAAAACTGTTTTTT
CASSEDRVNEKLFF
>TRBV4-1|TRBJ2-1|once|TRBD1
TGCGCCAGCAGCCCCCCGGACAGGGGCAATGAGCAGTTCTTC
CASSPPDRGNEQFF